Only a few counts were recorded for the clone carrying this TCR beta chain. TCRdb itself ran the 5' RACE reads through MiXCR, one entry per CDR3 protein. The table lists 350,000 to 400,000 distinct CDR3 sequences, 20% to 25% of them singletons. The CDR3 spans 14 residues. The germline V gene has CDR1 SGHTA and CDR2 FQGTGA. Trimming removed 1 base from V and 3 bases from J; junction bases left unmatched: 2. These data originate in a study of CD8 T cells in ankylosing spondylitis. This chain links TRBV7-3 with TRBJ2-5, with 7 bases matching TRBD1. The sample consisted of blood, either unsorted or a sorted T cell fraction (not recorded which). The TCR was taken from a male donor with ankylosing spondylitis or in good health (not recorded which). The DNA for the CDR3 is TGTGCCAGCAGCTTAATGGGGACAGAAGAGACCCAGTACTTC. As protein: CASSLMGTEETQYF.